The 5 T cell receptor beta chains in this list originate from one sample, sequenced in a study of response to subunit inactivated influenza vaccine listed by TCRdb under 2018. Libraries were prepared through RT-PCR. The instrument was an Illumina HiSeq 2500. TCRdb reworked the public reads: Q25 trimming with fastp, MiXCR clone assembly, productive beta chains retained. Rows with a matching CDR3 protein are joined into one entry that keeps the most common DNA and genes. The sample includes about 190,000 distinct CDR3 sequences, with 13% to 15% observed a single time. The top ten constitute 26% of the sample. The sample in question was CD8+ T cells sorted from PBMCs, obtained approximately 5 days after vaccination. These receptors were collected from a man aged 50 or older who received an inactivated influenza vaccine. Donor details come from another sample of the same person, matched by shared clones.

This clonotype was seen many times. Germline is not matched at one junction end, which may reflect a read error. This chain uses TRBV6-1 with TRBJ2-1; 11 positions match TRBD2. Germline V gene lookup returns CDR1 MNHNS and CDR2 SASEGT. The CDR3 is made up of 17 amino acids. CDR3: CAISEGLAGGPNNEQFF. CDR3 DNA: TGTGCCATCAGTGAAGGGCTAGCGGGGGGCCCGAACAATGAGCAGTTCTTC.

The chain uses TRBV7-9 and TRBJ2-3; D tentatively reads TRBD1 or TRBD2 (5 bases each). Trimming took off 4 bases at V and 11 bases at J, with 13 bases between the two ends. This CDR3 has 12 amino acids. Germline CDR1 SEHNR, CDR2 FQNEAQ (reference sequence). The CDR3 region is CASSSLGEQQYF. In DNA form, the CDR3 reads TGTGCCAGCAGCTCTTTAGGGGAGCAGCAGTATTTT.

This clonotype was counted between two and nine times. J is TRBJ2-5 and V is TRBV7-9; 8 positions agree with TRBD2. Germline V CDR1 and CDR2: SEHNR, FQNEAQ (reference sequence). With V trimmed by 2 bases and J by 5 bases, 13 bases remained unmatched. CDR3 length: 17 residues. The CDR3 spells CASSLTSGQGRLETQYF. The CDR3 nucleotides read TGTGCCAGCAGCTTAACTAGCGGCCAGGGCCGGCTGGAGACCCAGTACTTC.

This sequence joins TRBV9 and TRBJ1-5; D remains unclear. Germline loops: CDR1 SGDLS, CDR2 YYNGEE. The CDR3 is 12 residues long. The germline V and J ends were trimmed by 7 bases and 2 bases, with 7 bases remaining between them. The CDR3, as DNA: TGTGCCAGCTCCCGGGGCAATCAGCCCCAGCATTTT. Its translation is CASSRGNQPQHF.

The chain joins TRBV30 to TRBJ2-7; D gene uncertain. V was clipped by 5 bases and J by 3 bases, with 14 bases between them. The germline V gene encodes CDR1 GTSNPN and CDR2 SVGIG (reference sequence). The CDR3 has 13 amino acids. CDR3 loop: CAWDGAPGYEQYF. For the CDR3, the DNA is TGTGCCTGGGACGGTGCTCCCGGCTACGAGCAGTACTTC. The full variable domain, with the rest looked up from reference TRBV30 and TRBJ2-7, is SQTIHQWPATLVQPVGSPLSLECTVEGTSNPNLYWYRQAAGRGLQLLFYSVGIGQISSEVPQNLSASRPQDRQFILSSKKLLLSDSGFYLCAWDGAPGYEQYFGPGTRLTVT.